Below, one TCR beta chain is given with its context. Its antigen is not identified. This sample was included in a study of T cell responses to AZD1222 COVID-19 vaccine. Study-level background: Second doses at about 4 or about 12 weeks were pooled. Study-wide points: Sampling captured repertoires only after the peak T cell response.

Trimming took 6 bases from V and 10 from J; bases not matched to a gene: 13. Germline CDR1 and CDR2: MNHEY and SVGAGI. This CDR3 is 15 amino acids long. Using immunoSEQ multiplex PCR, the repertoire was profiled, and TCRdb retains in-frame clones only, with some absent. The table records over 85,000 clones, more than 90% of them present only once. The chain has TRBV6-5 and TRBJ2-2, with TRBD1 identical over 8 bases. The clonotype comes from an adult in good health. The sample consisted of peripheral blood, taken on day 0 of AZD1222 vaccination. For the CDR3, the DNA is TGTGCCAGCAGCCGAGTGGGACAGGCCAGAGAGGAGCTGTTTTTT. Translating gives CASSRVGQAREELFF.